This TCR beta chain was captured in a study of T cells in Graves' hyperthyroidism and ophthalmopathy (dated by TCRdb to the late 2010s). About the full investigation: Peripheral blood was sampled at the time of initial diagnosis, prior to any treatment. To identify distinguishing TCR V-J signatures, a discovery cohort of around 100 patients was used, comprising some 45 with Graves' ophthalmopathy and around 60 with stable Graves' hyperthyroidism. Whether ophthalmopathy could be predicted prospectively was tested in an independent validation cohort made up of about 20 hyperthyroidism patients plus 17 patients who later progressed to ophthalmopathy. The 90 to 100 discovery patients were randomly divided into training and test sets at a 7:3 ratio. The study also compared thyroid tissue and blood T-cell repertoires from about six Graves' hyperthyroidism patients. Once sampling was done, hyperthyroidism patients were given methimazole at a starting dose of 30 mg daily, whereas ophthalmopathy patients were given high-dose intravenous methylprednisolone. The paper describes TCR Vbeta CDR3 sequencing of 140 or so peripheral blood samples, made up of 43 ophthalmopathy patients, 70 to 75 hyperthyroidism patients and approximately 17 progressor patients. General study outcomes and caveats: Sample size was not statistically predetermined, and blinding of investigators to group allocation was not performed. A model built on a 13 V-J signature distinguished ophthalmopathy from stable hyperthyroidism, reaching 85% to 90% sensitivity and about 81% specificity in cross-validation and 80%/75% in testing. In validation, the model predicted progression to ophthalmopathy with 65% to 71% sensitivity and 72.22% specificity, a median of 6.5 months before onset. Most expanded thyroid clonotypes (frequency above 0.001) were also detected in blood, suggesting blood repertoires may reflect thyroid immune responses.

The TCR beta CDR3 regions were amplified from the RNA transcripts. A first-round RT-PCR of the TCR CDR3 used the HTBI primer set with the Qiagen OneStep RT-PCR kit. A second multiplex PCR round built the libraries, followed by size selection and purification. The libraries were sequenced on an Illumina HiSeq2000 using paired-end 100 bp reads. As for the authors' bioinformatics: SOAPnuke was used to process the raw data, with reads discarded if the reads contained adapters or uncalled bases, had a mean Phred below 15, or lacked an exact constant-primer or identifier match. COPE v1.2.5 was used to merge high-quality paired reads, and clonotypes were defined as unique nucleotide sequences. MiTCR v1.1 was used to align the clonotypes against IMGT TRBV, TRBD and TRBJ reference segments. The analysis included only V-J combinations with a frequency above 0.0001, which together covered approximately 99% of the repertoires. A TCS score was defined as the ratio between F50 (clonal expansion) and ExV (chaos), using BLOSUM62-based TCRdist between CDR3 peptides within each V-J. Welch's t-statistics and random forest reduced 450 to 600 V-J features to roughly 13, which were used in a naive Bayes classifier (R e1071). Thyroid-blood repertoire similarity was quantified with the Morisita-Horn index. TCRdb reworked the public reads: Q25 trimming with fastp, MiXCR clone assembly, productive beta chains retained. Duplicate CDR3 protein sequences are folded into a single record with the most common DNA and genes. These V and J calls derive from TCRdb rather than the authors' analysis. Recorded for this sample are 640,000 or so distinct CDR3 sequences; roughly 15% of them occurred a single time. The biggest ten clones account for 3.5% to 4.5% of the sample.

This clonotype has at least ten counts. The target of this receptor is not known. Per-base qualities were not stored, and no clone one base away is much larger. Moderately to severely active disease, a Clinical Activity Score of at least 3, a NOSPECS grade of at least 4, and a duration under 3 months were present in ophthalmopathy patients. Any patient with an uncontrolled infection, another autoimmune disease, pregnancy or lactation was excluded. Clinical symptoms, serum thyroxine and TRAb, thyroid ultrasound, and orbital computed tomography formed the basis for the diagnoses. PBMCs were separated from approximately 10 ml of fresh peripheral blood using Ficoll-Paque density gradient centrifugation. Total RNA was extracted using Trizol reagent, and RNA quality was assessed on an Agilent 2100 Bioanalyzer. The TCR was taken from a woman aged 40 to 55 with Graves' ophthalmopathy. The sequencing sample was made of blood.

For the CDR3, the sequence is CASSLGDTGLRGYTF. In nucleotide form, the sequence is TGTGCCAGCAGCTTAGGGGATACAGGGTTACGTGGCTACACCTTC. The chain uses TRBV13 and TRBJ1-2; possibly the D gene is TRBD1, per 6 matching bases. The trim is 0 bases for V and 7 bases for J, with a gap of 15 bases between the germline ends. CDR1 and CDR2 were assigned from the germline V gene (reference sequence) as PRHDT and FYEKMQ. From the cysteine through the phenylalanine, the CDR3 covers 15 amino acids. The entry retains the CDR3 DNA only, 45 bases that are in frame from base 1.